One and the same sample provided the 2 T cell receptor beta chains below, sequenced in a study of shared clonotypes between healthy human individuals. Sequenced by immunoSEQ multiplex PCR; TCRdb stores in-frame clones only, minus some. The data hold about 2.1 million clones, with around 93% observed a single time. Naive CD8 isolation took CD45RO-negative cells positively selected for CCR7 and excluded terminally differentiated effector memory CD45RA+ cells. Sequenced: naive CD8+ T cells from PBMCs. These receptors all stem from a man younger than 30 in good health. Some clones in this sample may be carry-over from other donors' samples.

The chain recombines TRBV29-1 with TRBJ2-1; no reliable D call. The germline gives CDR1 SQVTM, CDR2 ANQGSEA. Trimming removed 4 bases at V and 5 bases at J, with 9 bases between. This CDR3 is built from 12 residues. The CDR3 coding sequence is TGCAGCGTTGGGGCAGAAGACAATGAGCAGTTCTTC. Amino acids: CSVGAEDNEQFF.

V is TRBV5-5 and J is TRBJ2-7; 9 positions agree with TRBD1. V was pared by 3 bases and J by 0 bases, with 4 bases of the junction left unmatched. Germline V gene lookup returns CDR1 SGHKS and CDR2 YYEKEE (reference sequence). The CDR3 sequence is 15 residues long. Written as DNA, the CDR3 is TGTGCCAGCAGCTGGAAACAGGGGGCCTCCTACGAGCAGTACTTC. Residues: CASSWKQGASYEQYF.